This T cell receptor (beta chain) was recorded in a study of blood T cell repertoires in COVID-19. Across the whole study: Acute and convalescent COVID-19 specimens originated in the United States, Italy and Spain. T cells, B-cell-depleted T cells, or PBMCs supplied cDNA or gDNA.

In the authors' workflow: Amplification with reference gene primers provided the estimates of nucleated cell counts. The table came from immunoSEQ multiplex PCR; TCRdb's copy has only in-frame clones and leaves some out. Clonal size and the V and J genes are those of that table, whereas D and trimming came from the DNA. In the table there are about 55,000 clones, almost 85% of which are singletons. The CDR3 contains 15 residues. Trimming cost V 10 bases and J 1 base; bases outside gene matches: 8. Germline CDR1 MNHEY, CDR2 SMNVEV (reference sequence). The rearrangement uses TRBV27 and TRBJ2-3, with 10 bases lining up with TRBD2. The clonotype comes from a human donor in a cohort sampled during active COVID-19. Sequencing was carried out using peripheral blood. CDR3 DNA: TGTGCCACCGCCCGGCTAGCGGGAGGCACAGATACGCAGTATTTT. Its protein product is CATARLAGGTDTQYF.